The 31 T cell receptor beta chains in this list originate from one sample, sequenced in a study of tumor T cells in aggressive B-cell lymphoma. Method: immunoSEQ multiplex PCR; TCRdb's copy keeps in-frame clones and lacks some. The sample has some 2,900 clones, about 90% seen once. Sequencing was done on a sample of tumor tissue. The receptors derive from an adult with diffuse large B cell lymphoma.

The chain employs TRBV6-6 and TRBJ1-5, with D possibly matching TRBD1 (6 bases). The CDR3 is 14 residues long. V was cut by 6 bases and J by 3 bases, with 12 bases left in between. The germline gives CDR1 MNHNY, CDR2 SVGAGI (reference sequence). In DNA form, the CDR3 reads TGTGCCAGCAGCCGCCGGGACACCAATCAGCCCCAGCATTTT. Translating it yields CASSRRDTNQPQHF.

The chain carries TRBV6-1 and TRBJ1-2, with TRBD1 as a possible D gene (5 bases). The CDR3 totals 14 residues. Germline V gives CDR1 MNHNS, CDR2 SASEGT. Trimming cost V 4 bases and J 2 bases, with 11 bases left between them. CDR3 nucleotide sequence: TGTGCCAGCAGTGTGGGGGGGTCCAACTATGGCTACACCTTC. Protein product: CASSVGGSNYGYTF.

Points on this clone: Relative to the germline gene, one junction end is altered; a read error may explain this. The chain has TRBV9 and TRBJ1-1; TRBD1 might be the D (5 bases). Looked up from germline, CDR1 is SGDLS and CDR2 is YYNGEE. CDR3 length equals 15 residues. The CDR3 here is CASSLRVRVNTEAFF. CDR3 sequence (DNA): TGTGCCAGCAGCCTCCGGGTCAGGGTGAATACTGAAGCTTTCTTT.

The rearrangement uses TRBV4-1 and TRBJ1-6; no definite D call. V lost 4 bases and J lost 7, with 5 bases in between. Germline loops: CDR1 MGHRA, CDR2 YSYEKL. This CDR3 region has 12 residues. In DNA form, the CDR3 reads TGCGCCAGCAGCCGCGGAAATTCACCCCTCCACTTT. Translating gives CASSRGNSPLHF.

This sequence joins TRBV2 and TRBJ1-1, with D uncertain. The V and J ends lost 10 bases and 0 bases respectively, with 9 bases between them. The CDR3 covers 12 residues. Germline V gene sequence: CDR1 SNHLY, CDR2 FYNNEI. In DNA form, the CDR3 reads TGTGCCACTAGCCCCATGAACACTGAAGCTTTCTTT. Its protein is CATSPMNTEAFF.

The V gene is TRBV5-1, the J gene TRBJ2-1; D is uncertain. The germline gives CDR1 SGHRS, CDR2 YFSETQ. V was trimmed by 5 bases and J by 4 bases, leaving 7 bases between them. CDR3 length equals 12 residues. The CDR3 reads CASSSGYNEQFF. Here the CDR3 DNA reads TGCGCCAGCAGTTCCGGGTACAATGAGCAGTTCTTC.

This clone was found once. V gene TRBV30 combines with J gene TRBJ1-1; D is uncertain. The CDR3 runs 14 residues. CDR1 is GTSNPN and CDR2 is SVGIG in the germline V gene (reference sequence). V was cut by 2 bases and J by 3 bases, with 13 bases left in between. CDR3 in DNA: TGTGCCTGGAGTATCTTGGGAGTGGACACTGAAGCTTTCTTT. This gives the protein CAWSILGVDTEAFF.

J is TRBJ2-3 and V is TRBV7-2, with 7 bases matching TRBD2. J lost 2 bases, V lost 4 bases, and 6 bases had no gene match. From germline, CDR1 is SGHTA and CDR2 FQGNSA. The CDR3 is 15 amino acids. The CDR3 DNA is TGTGCCAGCAGCTCATTAGGGAGGGCCACAGATACGCAGTATTTT. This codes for CASSSLGRATDTQYF.

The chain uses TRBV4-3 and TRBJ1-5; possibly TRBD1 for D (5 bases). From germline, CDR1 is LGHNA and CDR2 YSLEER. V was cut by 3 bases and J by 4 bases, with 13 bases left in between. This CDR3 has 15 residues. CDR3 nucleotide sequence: TGCGCCAGCAGCCACAACCAGGGCTCAAATCAGCCCCAGCATTTT. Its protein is CASSHNQGSNQPQHF.

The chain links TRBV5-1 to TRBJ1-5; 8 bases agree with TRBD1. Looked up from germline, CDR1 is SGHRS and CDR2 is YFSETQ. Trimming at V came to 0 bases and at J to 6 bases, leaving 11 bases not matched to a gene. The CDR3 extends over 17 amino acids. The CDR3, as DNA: TGCGCCAGCAGCTTGGCCCCCACCCCAGGGGGCAGTCAGCCCCAGCATTTT. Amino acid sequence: CASSLAPTPGGSQPQHF. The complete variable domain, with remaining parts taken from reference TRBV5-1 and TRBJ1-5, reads KAGVTQTPRYLIKTRGQQVTLSCSPISGHRSVSWYQQTPGQGLQFLFEYFSETQRNKGNFPGRFSGRQFSNSRSEMNVSTLELGDSALYLCASSLAPTPGGSQPQHFGDGTRLSIL.

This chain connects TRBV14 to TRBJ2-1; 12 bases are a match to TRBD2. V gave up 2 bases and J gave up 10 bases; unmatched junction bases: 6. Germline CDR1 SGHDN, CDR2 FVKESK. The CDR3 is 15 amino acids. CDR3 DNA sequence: TGTGCCAGCAGCCAAAACCGACTAGCGGGAGAAGAGCAGTTCTTC. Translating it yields CASSQNRLAGEEQFF.

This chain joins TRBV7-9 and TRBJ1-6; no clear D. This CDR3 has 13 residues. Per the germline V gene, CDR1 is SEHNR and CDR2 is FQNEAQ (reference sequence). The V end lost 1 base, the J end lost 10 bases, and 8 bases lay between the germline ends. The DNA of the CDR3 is TGTGCCAGCAGCTTAGACAGAAGATCACCCCTCCACTTT. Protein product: CASSLDRRSPLHF. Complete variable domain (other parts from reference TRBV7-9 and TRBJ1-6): DTGVSQNPRHKITKRGQNVTFRCDPISEHNRLYWYRQTLGQGPEFLTYFQNEAQLEKSRLLSDRFSAERPKGSFSTLEIQRTEQGDSAMYLCASSLDRRSPLHFGNGTRLTVT.

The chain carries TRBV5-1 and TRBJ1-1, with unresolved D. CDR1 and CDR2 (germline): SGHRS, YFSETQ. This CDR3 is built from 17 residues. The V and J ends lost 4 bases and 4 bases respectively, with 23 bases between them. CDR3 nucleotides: TGCGCCAGCAGCCTACACCAGGAGGGTATGGGAAGCACTGAAGCTTTCTTT. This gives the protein CASSLHQEGMGSTEAFF.

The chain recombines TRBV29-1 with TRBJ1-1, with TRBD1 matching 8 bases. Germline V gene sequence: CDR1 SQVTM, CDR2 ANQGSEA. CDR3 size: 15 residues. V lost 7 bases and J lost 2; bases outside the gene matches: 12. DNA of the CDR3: TGCAGCGGTAACAGGGGGTTCTCACATAACACTGAAGCTTTCTTT. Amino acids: CSGNRGFSHNTEAFF.

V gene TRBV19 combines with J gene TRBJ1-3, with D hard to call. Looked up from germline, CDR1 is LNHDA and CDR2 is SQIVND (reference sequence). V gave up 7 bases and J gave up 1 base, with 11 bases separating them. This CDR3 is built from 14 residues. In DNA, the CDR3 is TGTGCCAGTACCCCGGACTGGTCTGGAAACACCATATATTTT. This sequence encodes CASTPDWSGNTIYF.

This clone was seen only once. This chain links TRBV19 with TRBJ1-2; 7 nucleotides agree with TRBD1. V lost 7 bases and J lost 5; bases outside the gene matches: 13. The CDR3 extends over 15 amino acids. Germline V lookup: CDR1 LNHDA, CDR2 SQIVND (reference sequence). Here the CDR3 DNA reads TGTGCCAGTACCCAGTACTCCGGACAGGCGTATGGCTACACCTTC. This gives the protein CASTQYSGQAYGYTF.

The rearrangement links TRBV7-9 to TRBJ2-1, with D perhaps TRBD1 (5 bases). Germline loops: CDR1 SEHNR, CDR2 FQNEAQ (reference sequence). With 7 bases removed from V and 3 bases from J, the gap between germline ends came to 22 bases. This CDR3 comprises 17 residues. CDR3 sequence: CASIPGATIINYNEQFF. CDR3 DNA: TGTGCCAGCATCCCTGGGGCTACCATAATTAACTACAATGAGCAGTTCTTC.

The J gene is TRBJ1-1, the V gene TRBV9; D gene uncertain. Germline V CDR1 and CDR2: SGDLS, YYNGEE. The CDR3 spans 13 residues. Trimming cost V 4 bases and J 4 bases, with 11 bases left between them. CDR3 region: CASSPLSGTEAFF. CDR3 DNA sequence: TGTGCCAGCAGCCCGCTCTCGGGCACTGAAGCTTTCTTT.

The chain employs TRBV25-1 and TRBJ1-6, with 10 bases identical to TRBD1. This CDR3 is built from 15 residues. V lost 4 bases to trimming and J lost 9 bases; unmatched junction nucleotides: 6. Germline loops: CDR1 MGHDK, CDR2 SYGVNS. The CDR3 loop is CASSGVGQGISPLHF. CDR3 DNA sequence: TGTGCCAGCAGTGGGGTGGGACAGGGGATTTCACCCCTCCACTTT.

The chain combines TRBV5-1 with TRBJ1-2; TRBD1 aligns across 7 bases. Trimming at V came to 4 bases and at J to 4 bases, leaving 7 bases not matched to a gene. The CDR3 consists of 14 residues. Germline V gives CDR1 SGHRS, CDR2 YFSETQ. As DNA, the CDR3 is TGCGCCAGCAGCGGGGGACAGAAGTCCTATGGCTACACCTTC. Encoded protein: CASSGGQKSYGYTF.

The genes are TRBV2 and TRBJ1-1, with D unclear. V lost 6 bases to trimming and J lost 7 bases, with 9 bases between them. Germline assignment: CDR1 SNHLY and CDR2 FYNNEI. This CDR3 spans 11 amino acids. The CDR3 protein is CASRVISEAFF. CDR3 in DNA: TGTGCCAGCAGGGTAATCAGTGAAGCTTTCTTT.

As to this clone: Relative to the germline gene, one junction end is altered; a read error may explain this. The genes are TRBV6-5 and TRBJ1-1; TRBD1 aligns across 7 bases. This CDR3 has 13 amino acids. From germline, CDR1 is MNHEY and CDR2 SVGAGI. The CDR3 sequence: CASSYGTAGETFF. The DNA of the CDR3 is TGTGCCAGCAGTTACGGGACAGCGGGTGAAACTTTCTTT.

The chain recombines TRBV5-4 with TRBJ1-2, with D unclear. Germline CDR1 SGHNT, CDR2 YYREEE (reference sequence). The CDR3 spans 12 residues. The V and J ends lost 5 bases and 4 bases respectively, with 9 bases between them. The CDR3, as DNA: TGTGCCAGCAGTTCCACTACCTATGGCTACACCTTC. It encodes CASSSTTYGYTF.

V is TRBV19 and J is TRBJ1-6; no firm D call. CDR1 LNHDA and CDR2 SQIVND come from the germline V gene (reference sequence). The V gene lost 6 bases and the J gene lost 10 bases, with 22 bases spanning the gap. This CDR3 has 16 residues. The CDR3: CASRGEAAGGRSPLHF. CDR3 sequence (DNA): TGTGCCAGTAGGGGTGAGGCCGCAGGAGGGAGGTCACCCCTCCACTTT.

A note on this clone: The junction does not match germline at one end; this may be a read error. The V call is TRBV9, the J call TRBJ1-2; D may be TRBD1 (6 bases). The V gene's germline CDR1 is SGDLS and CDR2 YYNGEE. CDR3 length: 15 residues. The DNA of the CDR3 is TGTGCTAGCAGCGTAGCGTGGGGGCGTGGCGCCGGCTACACCTTC. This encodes CASSVAWGRGAGYTF.

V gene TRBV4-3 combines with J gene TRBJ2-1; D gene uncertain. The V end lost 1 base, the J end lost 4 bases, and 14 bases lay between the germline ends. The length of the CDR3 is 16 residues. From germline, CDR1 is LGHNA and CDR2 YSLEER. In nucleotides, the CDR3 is TGCGCCAGCAGCCAAGTCGGTGCAGGCTCTTACAATGAGCAGTTCTTC. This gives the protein CASSQVGAGSYNEQFF.

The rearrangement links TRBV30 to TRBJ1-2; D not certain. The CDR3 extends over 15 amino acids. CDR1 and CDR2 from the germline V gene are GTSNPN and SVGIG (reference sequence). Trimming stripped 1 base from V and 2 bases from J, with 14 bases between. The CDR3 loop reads CAWSDPGRANYGYTF. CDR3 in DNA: TGTGCCTGGAGTGACCCGGGGAGGGCCAACTATGGCTACACCTTC.

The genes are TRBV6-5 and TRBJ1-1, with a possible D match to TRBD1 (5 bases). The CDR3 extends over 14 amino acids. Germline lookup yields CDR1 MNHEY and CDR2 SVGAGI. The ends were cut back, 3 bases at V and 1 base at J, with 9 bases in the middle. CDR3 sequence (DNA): TGTGCCAGCAGTTATCAGGGCCCGAACACTGAAGCTTTCTTT. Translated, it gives CASSYQGPNTEAFF.

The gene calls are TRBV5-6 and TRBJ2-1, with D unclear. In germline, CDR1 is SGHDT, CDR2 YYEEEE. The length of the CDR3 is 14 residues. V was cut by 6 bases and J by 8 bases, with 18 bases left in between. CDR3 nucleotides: TGTGCCAGCATCCAAGGTACCAGGATCGATGAGCAGTTCTTC. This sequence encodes CASIQGTRIDEQFF.

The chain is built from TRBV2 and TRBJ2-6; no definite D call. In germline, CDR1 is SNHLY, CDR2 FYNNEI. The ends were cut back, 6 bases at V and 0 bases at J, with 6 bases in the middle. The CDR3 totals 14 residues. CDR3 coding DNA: TGTGCCAGCAGGCAGTACTCTGGGGCCAACGTCCTGACTTTC. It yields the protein CASRQYSGANVLTF.

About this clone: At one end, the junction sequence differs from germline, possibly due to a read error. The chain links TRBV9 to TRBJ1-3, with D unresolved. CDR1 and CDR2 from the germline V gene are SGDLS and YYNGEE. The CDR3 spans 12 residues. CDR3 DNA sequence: TGTGTCAGCAGCGCACCCCGAGGCACCATATATTTT. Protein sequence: CVSSAPRGTIYF. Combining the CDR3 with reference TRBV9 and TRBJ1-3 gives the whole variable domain DSGVTQTPKHLITATGQRVTLRCSPRSGDLSVYWYQQSLDQGLQFLIQYYNGEERAKGNILERFSAQQFPDLHSELNLSSLELGDSALYFCVSSAPRGTIYFGEGSWLTVV.